Listed here are 3 T cell receptor beta chains from one sample, sequenced in a study. TCRdb independently ran MiXCR on the RT-PCR reads; one entry per CDR3 protein. Of about 680,000 distinct CDR3 sequences detected, approximately 15% appear once; the ten largest clones hold roughly 4%. Sequencing was done on a sample of memory CD4+ T cells from blood. The receptors stem from a female donor in good health, serving as a healthy control.

V usage is TRBV10-3 and J usage is TRBJ2-3; 7 nucleotides line up with TRBD2. From germline, CDR1 is ENHRY and CDR2 SYGVKD. This CDR3 contains 19 residues. J lost 5 bases, V lost 2 bases, and 19 bases had no gene match. The CDR3 loop reads CAISERGGDGGKGRDTQYF. The DNA for the CDR3 is TGTGCCATCAGTGAGAGGGGAGGTGACGGGGGGAAAGGACGAGATACGCAGTATTTT.

The sample holds many counts of this clonotype. The chain joins TRBV7-9 to TRBJ2-7; D perhaps matches TRBD2 (6 bases). Germline CDR1 is SEHNR and CDR2 is FQNEAQ (reference sequence). The CDR3 is 15 amino acids. Trimming cost V 6 bases and J 2 bases, with 17 bases left between them. CDR3 bases: TGTGCCAGCAGTAACGGGGGAGCGAGGACCTACGAGCAGTACTTC. It is translated as CASSNGGARTYEQYF.

This clonotype was observed a handful of times. This sequence joins TRBV7-2 and TRBJ1-2, with D uncertain. The CDR3 is made up of 17 amino acids. Trimming cost V 5 bases and J 4 bases, with 23 bases left between them. In germline, CDR1 is SGHTA, CDR2 FQGNSA. The CDR3 spells CASSPPPSRARAYGYTF. DNA of the CDR3: TGTGCCAGCAGCCCGCCCCCCAGTAGGGCGAGGGCCTATGGCTACACCTTC.